The clone carrying this T cell receptor beta chain came up many times. A much larger clone is a single base away; this may be a read error. This specimen includes other DNA sequences encoding the same CDR3. Prior to thyroid surgery, none of the patients had received any treatment. The data belong to a study of metastatic and nonmetastatic thyroid tumors. TCRdb redid the clone calls on the PCR reads using MiXCR. The sample yields 25,000 to 35,000 clones, about 4.1% seen once. Looked up from germline, CDR1 is LNHDA and CDR2 is SQIVND (reference sequence). This CDR3 comprises 21 residues. The V segment lost 6 bases and the J segment 0 bases; nucleotides outside the gene matches: 22.

The source is a female donor with papillary thyroid cancer or a benign thyroid nodule (not recorded which). Some clones in this sample may be carry-over from other donors' samples. The sequencing sample was made of blood. V is TRBV19 and J is TRBJ2-1; 8 bases agree with TRBD2. CDR3 region: CASSPEDLTSVLYGSYNEQFF. CDR3 in DNA: TGTGCCAGTAGCCCCGAGGACTTGACTAGCGTGCTCTACGGCTCCTACAATGAGCAGTTCTTC.